This T cell receptor beta chain was retrieved from a study of cytomegalovirus exposure and HLA in healthy donors. Study-level results: In vitro work confirmed that three CMV-associated chains recognize CMV antigens. The tendency of first-cohort TCR clusters to co-occur in the 120 validation repertoires was identified by a subsequent analysis. The listing of 150 to 200 TCR beta chains classed them as cytomegalovirus-associated.

This CDR3 is 15 amino acids long. Germline V lookup: CDR1 MNHEY, CDR2 SVGAGI. V was pared by 6 bases and J by 6 bases, with 8 bases of the junction left unmatched. As to this clone: No antigen is known for it.

Produced via immunoSEQ multiplex PCR; TCRdb's table is partial and in-frame only. Among about 54,000 clones listed, around nine tenths were seen once. This receptor was taken from a woman in her late teens or twenties in good health and CMV-seropositive. The rearrangement uses TRBV6-5 and TRBJ2-2; 9 bases map to TRBD1. Sequencing used PBMCs. Here the CDR3 reads CASRKSGTGSGELFF. The CDR3 DNA reads as TGTGCCAGCAGAAAGTCCGGGACAGGGTCCGGGGAGCTGTTTTTT.